This T cell receptor beta chain emerged from a study of T cells in Graves' hyperthyroidism and ophthalmopathy. This CDR3 is built from 18 residues. Per germline, CDR1 KGHDR and CDR2 SFDVKD. Trimming left V 2 bases short and J 0 bases short, with 18 bases between. Newly diagnosed patients aged 18 to 65 had hyperthyroidism of under 2 months' duration. Notes on the study in general: Blood also carried most thyroid clonotypes expanded above 0.001. Ophthalmopathy, which appeared later, was predicted by the model a median about 6.8 months before onset.

Amplification of TCR beta CDR3 regions used RNA as the template. The HTBI primer set served for first-round RT-PCR of the TCR CDR3. TCRdb re-called the multiplex PCR reads through MiXCR, storing one row per CDR3 protein. The sample records under 800,000 distinct CDR3 sequences, about 14% being singletons. This clonotype has ten or more counts. The antigen remains unidentified. The sequence came from a woman aged 18-35 years with Graves' hyperthyroidism. This chain connects TRBV24-1 to TRBJ1-1; D is possibly TRBD1 (6 bases). The sample was blood. The CDR3 here is CATSDSAAGDGMNTEAFF. Written as DNA, the CDR3 is TGTGCCACCAGTGATTCGGCCGCAGGGGATGGGATGAACACTGAAGCTTTCTTT.